The 3 T cell receptor beta chains below were found in one sample sequenced in a study of cytomegalovirus exposure and HLA in healthy donors. Researchers ran the PCR with 60 Vbeta and 13 Jbeta primers. Produced via immunoSEQ multiplex PCR; TCRdb's table is partial and in-frame only. This sample's clone table lists 150,000 to 200,000 clones. Source material: PBMCs. These receptors all stem from a woman aged 60 to 75 in good health and CMV-seronegative.

For the CDR3, the DNA is TGTGCCAGCAGTCCCCGGGAGGGTTCGAGCTATGGCTACACCTTC. Translated: CASSPREGSSYGYTF. The rearrangement uses TRBV27 and TRBJ1-2, with D hard to call. The CDR3 has 15 amino acids. From germline, CDR1 is MNHEY and CDR2 SMNVEV (reference sequence). Trimming cost V 5 bases and J 4 bases, with 17 bases left between them.

The chain uses TRBV4-1 and TRBJ2-4, with TRBD2 identical over 10 bases. The trim removed 0 bases at V and 5 bases at J, leaving 7 bases unmatched. The CDR3 is made up of 17 amino acids. Germline CDR1 MGHRA, CDR2 YSYEKL. This chain's CDR3 is CASSQDLAGEWENIQYF. In DNA, the CDR3 is TGCGCCAGCAGCCAAGATCTAGCGGGAGAGTGGGAAAACATTCAGTACTTC.

The chain has TRBV21-1 and TRBJ2-3; the table's D gene call, TRBD2, was not cross checked with the DNA. TRBV21-1 has pseudogene status. The CDR3 covers 17 residues. This CDR3 is CASSNTSGRPSTDTQYF. In DNA, the CDR3 is TGTGCCAGCAGCAATACTAGCGGGAGGCCTAGCACAGATACGCAGTATTTT.